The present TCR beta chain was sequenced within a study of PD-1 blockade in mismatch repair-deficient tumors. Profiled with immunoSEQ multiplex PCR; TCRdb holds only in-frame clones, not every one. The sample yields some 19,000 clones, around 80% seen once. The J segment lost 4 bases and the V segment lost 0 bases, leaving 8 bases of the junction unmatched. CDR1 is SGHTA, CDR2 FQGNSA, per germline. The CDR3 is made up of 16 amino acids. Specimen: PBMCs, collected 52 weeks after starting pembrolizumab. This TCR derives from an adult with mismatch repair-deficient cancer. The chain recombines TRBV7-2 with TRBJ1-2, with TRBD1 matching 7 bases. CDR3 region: CASSLAIWDSLYGYTF. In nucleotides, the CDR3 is TGTGCCAGCAGCTTAGCGATTTGGGACAGCCTCTATGGCTACACCTTC.